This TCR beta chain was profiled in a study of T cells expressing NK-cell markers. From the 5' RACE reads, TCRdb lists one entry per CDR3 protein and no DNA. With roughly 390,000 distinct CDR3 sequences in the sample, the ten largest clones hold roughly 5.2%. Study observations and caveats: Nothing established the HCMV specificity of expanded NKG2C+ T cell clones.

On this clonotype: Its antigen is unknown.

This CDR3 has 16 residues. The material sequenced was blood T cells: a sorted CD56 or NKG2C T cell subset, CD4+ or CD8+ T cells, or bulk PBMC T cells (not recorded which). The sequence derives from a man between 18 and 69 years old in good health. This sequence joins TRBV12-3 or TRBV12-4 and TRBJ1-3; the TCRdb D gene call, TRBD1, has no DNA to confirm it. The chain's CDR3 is CASSWTGGFSGNTIYF.